This TCR beta chain emerged from a study of molecular identifiers for immune sequencing clone quantification. The overall study: Naive CD8 RNA (around 20,000 or 100,000 cells) was divided into five aliquots, with four sequenced.

At least ten counts were recorded for this clonotype. Its antigen is as yet unknown. Regarding the study as a whole: In naive cells, clones above 20 RNA copies held under 1% of molecules, whereas in effector cells they held over 98%.

Methods described previously were used for bulk TCR libraries, and listed TCR primers were applied. TCRdb used MiXCR to reprocess the PCR reads, holding one entry per CDR3 protein. Among approximately 54,000 distinct CDR3 sequences, approximately 25% were seen once, and the ten largest hold approximately 1.9%. CDR3 length equals 17 residues. The germline gives CDR1 MNHNS, CDR2 SASEGT. Trimming removed 1 base from V and 6 bases from J, with 19 bases in between. When naive CD8 T cells were sorted, they were gated as CD8+CD4-CCR7+CD45RA+. The sequence was obtained from a human donor in good health. Some libraries in this study had Jurkat cell RNA spiked in. The chain carries TRBV6-1 and TRBJ2-1; possibly TRBD1 for D (6 bases). The sequenced sample consisted of naive CD8+ T cells from blood, with Jurkat cell RNA spiked in. Subset reported: FACS-sorted CD8+CD4-CCR7+CD45RA+ naive T cells. The DNA for the CDR3 is TGTGCCAGCAGTGAAGAGATAGCACAGGGAATAGGCAATGAGCAGTTCTTC. Encoded protein: CASSEEIAQGIGNEQFF.